This T cell receptor (beta chain) was profiled in a study of blood T cells in healthy people across ages (dated by TCRdb to between 2015 and 2016). For context, the study as a whole: Template switching captured roughly one uniquely barcoded TCR beta cDNA molecule per two T cells in model experiments. Age-related changes in TCR beta repertoire diversity were measured in the study by deep sequencing normalized with unique cDNA molecular identifiers. Four age groups were formed from the donors: young (average roughly 16 years), middle-aged (just under 40), aged (about 62) and long-lived (around 82). For two donors (one aged 18 to 30 and one aged 80 or older), the study analyzed two additional independent replicas of 1 million unique cDNA reads from the same blood draw. Overall study results and their limits: Observed TCR beta diversity per million T cells fell roughly linearly with age, and a significant reduction was already apparent by age roughly 40. Estimates of total diversity from one million sequenced T cells were regarded as lower bounds and underestimates. There was a strong correlation between observed TCR beta diversity and the percentage of naive T cells measured by flow cytometry. Bulk unsorted PBMC profiling prevented conclusive comparison of naive and antigen-experienced compartments. Compared with the aged group, the long-lived group had more naive CD4+ T cells, fewer expanded clones and increased TCR diversity, suggesting age selection. Donor CMV infection status was unknown, potentially confounding age-related changes in expanded clonotypes.

The germline V gene yields MNHEY for CDR1 and SVGAGI for CDR2. V and J lose 0 bases and 4 bases, and a span of 12 bases separates them. From its cysteine to its phenylalanine, the CDR3 spans 15 amino acids. The entry retains the CDR3 DNA only, 45 bases that are in frame from base 1. In regard to this clonotype: No cognate antigen has been identified for it. Per-base quality was not reported, and no clone a single base away is much larger than it.

Library method: 5' RACE. TCRdb lists the instrument as Illumina HiSeq 2500. The second PCR ran for about 6 to 11 cycles and used a J-beta primer mix along with a sample-barcoded 5' primer. Each TCR beta cDNA molecule received a unique molecular identifier from a template-switch 5' adaptor carrying 12 random nucleotides. At least 3 million CDR3-containing paired-end reads were obtained from each sample. First-strand cDNA was synthesized from all RNA with the Mint cDNA synthesis kit, primed by a TRBC-specific oligonucleotide. Following uracil-DNA glycosylase treatment, all cDNA underwent a first 18-cycle PCR with the universal primers M1SS and BC2_uni_R. The paper's data handling went like this. For normalization, 1 million high-quality reads were randomly selected from each sample, with every read carrying a distinct molecular identifier. Instead of being binned into consensus sequences, reads that shared molecular identifiers were thrown out. MiTCR, run with a Q25 quality threshold and the strictest error-elimination algorithm, handled CDR3 identification, clonotype clustering and error correction. A nonparametric unseen species model with Euler transformation was used to estimate a lower bound on total TCR beta diversity. Starting from the raw public reads, TCRdb applied fastp trimming at Q25, assembled clones with MiXCR and retained in-frame beta chains. CDR3 protein duplicates are merged, each entry listing the most common genes and DNA. The V and J calls were determined by TCRdb, not by the authors. Present in this sample are approximately 780,000 distinct CDR3 sequences, more than 25% of which were seen just once. Jointly, the top ten make up roughly 3.1% of the sample.

The 35 to 40 donors, aged about 6 to 95 years, were systemically healthy Caucasian individuals from Russia. Each donor gave roughly 9.5 milliliters of peripheral blood, collected into EDTA-treated Vacutainer tubes. Ficoll-Paque density-gradient centrifugation was used to isolate PBMCs, with at least 6.5 million per sample. Trizol reagent was used to extract total RNA from PBMCs, with at least 5 micrograms per sample. Naive CD45RAhigh/CD27high T cell percentages were measured by flow cytometry on a PBMC aliquot from every donor. These same records also appear under a second study, on T cells of mothers and their children. The second study, in turn, reports: Nine systemically healthy Caucasian individuals, comprising three mothers and their six children, were included as donors. cDNA synthesis used all of the extracted RNA, with 1.5 ug of RNA in each 15 ul reaction. In the second PCR, the M1S primer introduced both the sample barcodes and 2-4 random nucleotides. Over 8 million TCR beta CDR3 reads were obtained for each mother, and around 3 million reads were obtained for each child. Thymic selection shapes the output of TCR recombination in a similar way in related and unrelated pairs, and inherited differences have a minor effect. Normalized repertoire overlap was always found to be slightly, but never significantly, higher in related mother-child pairs than in unrelated mother-child pairs. No persistent microchimeric T cell clones were found, with a detection sensitivity of 75 to 100 clones per million clonotypes. In the study, deep NGS was used to compare the TCR beta repertoires of mothers and children, and features distinguishing related mother-child pairs from unrelated individuals were sought. Mothers averaged roughly 36 +/- 4 years of age and children averaged around 10 +/- 4 years. After adapters were ligated using NEBNext reagents, the libraries underwent 100+100 nt paired-end sequencing on an Illumina HiSeq 2000. Mother and child libraries were prepared a month apart and sequenced in separate runs to prevent cross-contamination. Between about 500,000 and 2,300,000 distinct TCR beta clonotypes were identified per donor. Naive TCR beta clonotypes were estimated from low-frequency clonotypes matched to each donor's FACS-determined naive share, without sorting.

Material for sequencing was blood. This TCR was sampled from a boy between 10 and 17 years old in good health. The chain was built from TRBV6-5 and TRBJ2-5; the D gene lacks a confident call. The sequenced DNA is TGTGCCAGCAGTTACTCGATAGTCAGTCCAGAGACCCAGTACTTC. Its product reads: CASSYSIVSPETQYF.